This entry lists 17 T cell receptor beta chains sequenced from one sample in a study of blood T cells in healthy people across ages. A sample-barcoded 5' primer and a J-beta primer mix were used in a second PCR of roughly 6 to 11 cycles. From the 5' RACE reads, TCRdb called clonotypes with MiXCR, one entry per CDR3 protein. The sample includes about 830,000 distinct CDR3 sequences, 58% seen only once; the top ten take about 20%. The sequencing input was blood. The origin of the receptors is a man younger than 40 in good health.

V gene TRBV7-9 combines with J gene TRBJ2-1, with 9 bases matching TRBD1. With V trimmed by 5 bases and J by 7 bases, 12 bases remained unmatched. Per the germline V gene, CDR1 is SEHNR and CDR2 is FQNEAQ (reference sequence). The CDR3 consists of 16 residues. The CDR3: CASSQGAGTGRNEQFF. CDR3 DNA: TGTGCCAGCAGCCAAGGGGCTGGGACAGGGAGAAATGAGCAGTTCTTC.

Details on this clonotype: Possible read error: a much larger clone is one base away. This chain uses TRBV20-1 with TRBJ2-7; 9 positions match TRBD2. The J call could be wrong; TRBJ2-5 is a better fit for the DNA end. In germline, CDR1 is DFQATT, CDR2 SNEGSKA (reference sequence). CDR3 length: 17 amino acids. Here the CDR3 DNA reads TGCAGTGCTAGAAGTAGGCCAGCGGGGGGCATCCAAGAGACCCAGTACTTC. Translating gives CSARSRPAGGIQETQYF.

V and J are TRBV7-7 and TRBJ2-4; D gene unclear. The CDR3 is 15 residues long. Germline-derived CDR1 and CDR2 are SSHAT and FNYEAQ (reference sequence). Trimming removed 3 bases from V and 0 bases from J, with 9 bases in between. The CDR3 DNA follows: TGTGCCAGCAGCTTGTATTGCCCAGCCAAAAACATTCAGTACTTC. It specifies CASSLYCPAKNIQYF.

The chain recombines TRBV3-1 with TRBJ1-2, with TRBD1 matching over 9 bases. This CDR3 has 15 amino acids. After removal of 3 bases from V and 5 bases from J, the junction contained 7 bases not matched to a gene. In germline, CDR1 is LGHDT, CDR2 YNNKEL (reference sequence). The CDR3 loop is CASSQGQGGGYGYTF. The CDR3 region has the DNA TGTGCCAGCAGCCAGGGACAGGGCGGGGGATATGGCTACACCTTC.

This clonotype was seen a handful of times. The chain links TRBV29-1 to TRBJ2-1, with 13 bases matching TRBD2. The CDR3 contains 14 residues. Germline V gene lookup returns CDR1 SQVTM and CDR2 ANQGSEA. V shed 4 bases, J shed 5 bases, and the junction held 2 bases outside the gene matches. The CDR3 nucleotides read TGCAGCGTTGGAGGGACTAGCGGGAACAATGAGCAGTTCTTC. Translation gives CSVGGTSGNNEQFF.

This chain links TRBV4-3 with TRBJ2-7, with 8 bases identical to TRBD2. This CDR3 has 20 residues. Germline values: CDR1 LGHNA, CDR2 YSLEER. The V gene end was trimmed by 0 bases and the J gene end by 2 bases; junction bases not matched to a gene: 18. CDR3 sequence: CASSQDPISISLADAYEQYF. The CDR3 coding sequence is TGCGCCAGCAGCCAAGACCCAATAAGCATTTCACTAGCGGATGCCTACGAGCAGTACTTC.

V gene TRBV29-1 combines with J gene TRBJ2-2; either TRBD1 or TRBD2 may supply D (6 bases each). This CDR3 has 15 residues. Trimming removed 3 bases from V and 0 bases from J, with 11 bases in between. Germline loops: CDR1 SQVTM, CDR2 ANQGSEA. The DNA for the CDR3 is TGCAGCGTTGACTCGGGGGCGACGAACACCGGGGAGCTGTTTTTT. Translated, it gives CSVDSGATNTGELFF.

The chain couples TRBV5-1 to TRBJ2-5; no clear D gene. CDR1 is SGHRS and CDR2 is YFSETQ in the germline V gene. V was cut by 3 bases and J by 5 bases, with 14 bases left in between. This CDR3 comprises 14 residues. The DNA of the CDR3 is TGCGCCAGCAGCTCCCCGACTCAAGCGGAGACCCAGTACTTC. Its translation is CASSSPTQAETQYF.

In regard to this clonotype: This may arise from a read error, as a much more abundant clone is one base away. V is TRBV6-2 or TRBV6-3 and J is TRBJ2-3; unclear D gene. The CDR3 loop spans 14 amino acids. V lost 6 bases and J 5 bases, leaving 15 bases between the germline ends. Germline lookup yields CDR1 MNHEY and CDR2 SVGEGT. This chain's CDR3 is CASRQDMAVDTQYF. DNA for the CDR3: TGTGCCAGCAGGCAAGACATGGCAGTAGATACGCAGTATTTT.

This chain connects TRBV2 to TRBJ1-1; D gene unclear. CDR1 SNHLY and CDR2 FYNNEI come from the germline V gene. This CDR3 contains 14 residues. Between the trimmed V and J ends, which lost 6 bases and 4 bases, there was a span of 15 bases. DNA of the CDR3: TGTGCCAGCAGCCGTTTGGTAGGAGGCACTGAAGCTTTCTTT. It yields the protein CASSRLVGGTEAFF.

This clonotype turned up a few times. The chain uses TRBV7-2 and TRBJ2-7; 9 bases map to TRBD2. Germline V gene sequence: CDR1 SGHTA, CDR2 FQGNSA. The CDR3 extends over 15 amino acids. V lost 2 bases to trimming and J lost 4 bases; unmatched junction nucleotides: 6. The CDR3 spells CASSLRGGGVYEQYF. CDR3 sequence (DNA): TGTGCCAGCAGCTTACGGGGCGGGGGGGTTTACGAGCAGTACTTC.

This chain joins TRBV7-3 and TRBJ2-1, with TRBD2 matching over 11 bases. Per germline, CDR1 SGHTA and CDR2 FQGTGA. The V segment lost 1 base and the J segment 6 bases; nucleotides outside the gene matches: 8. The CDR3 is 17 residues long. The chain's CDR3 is CASSLNSGRAAGNEQFF. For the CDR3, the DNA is TGTGCCAGCAGCTTAAATAGCGGGAGGGCCGCGGGCAATGAGCAGTTCTTC.

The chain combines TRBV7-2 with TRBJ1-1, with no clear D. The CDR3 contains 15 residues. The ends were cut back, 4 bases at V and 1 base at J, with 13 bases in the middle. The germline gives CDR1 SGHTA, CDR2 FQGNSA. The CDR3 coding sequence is TGTGCCAGCAGCTCTCCCACATGGGAGAACACTGAAGCTTTCTTT. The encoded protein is CASSSPTWENTEAFF.

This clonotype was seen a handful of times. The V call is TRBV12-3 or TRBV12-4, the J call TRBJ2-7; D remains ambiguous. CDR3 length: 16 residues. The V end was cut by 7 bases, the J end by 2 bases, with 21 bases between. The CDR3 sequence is CASTSKGEGPTYEQYF. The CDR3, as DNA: TGTGCCAGCACCTCTAAAGGAGAAGGACCGACCTACGAGCAGTACTTC.

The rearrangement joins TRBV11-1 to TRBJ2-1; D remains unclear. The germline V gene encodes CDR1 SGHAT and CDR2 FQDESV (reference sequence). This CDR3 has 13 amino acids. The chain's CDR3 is CAVGKDSYNEQFF. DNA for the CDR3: TGTGCTGTGGGGAAAGACTCCTACAATGAGCAGTTCTTC.

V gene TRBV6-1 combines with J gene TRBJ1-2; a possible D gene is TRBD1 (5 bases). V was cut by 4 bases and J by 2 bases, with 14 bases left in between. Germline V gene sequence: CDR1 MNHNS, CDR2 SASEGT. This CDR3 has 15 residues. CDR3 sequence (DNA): TGTGCCAGCAGTGTTGGCGGGGCGGCCAACTATGGCTACACCTTC. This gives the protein CASSVGGAANYGYTF.

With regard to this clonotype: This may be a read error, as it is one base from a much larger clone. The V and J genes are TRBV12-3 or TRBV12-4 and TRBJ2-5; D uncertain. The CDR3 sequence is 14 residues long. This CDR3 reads CASNEGALGEAQYF. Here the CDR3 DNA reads TGTGCCAGCAACGAAGGAGCCCTCGGAGAGGCCCAGTACTTC.